The 22 T cell receptor beta chains listed next were all sequenced from one sample in a study of shared clonotypes between healthy human individuals. Assay used: immunoSEQ multiplex PCR; TCRdb lists only in-frame clones, some missing. The data contain 750,000 to 1,000,000 clones, more than 85% of them seen just once; the ten biggest clones take up around 24%. It was CD45RO-negative cells, positively selected for CCR7, that made up naive CD8 cells, with terminally differentiated effector memory CD45RA+ cells excluded. The sample consisted of naive CD8+ T cells sorted from blood. The receptors shown here come from a man younger than 45 in good health.

The chain uses TRBV15 and TRBJ2-1, with D unresolved. Per germline, CDR1 LNHNV and CDR2 YYDKDF (reference sequence). Trimming stripped 3 bases from V and 2 bases from J, with 8 bases between. The CDR3 is 14 residues long. The DNA for the CDR3 is TGTGCCACCAGCAGCCTGGACGCCTACAATGAGCAGTTCTTC. This codes for CATSSLDAYNEQFF.

This clone occurred a few times. The gene calls are TRBV18 and TRBJ2-2; TRBD2 might be the D (5 bases). Trimming left V 5 bases short and J 7 bases short, with 5 bases between. The CDR3 consists of 11 residues. Germline values: CDR1 KGHSH, CDR2 LQKENI. CDR3: CASSSGGELFF. The CDR3 nucleotides read TGTGCCAGCTCAAGCGGCGGGGAGCTGTTTTTT.

In its sample, this clone was seen once. The genes are TRBV14 and TRBJ2-3; no clear D. Trimming shortened V by 0 bases and J by 0 bases, and 16 bases separated the two germline ends. The germline V gene has CDR1 SGHDN and CDR2 FVKESK. This CDR3 comprises 18 residues. CDR3 bases: TGTGCCAGCAGCCAAGATTGGGGAAGGTTTACTAGCACAGATACGCAGTATTTT. It codes for CASSQDWGRFTSTDTQYF.

The chain uses TRBV27 and TRBJ1-2; D is perhaps TRBD1 (5 bases). V lost 10 bases, J lost 5 bases, and 17 bases lay in between. The germline gives CDR1 MNHEY, CDR2 SMNVEV (reference sequence). This CDR3 comprises 13 residues. This chain's CDR3 is CATGRGNRYGYTF. The DNA for the CDR3 is TGTGCCACTGGGAGGGGCAATAGATATGGCTACACCTTC.

The chain links TRBV2 to TRBJ2-1; a possible D gene is TRBD2 (6 bases). The CDR3 length is 15 residues. The germline CDR1 and CDR2 sequences are SNHLY and FYNNEI. Trimming took 0 bases from V and 3 from J, leaving 9 bases between them. The CDR3 sequence is CASSEARLVYNEQFF. The DNA of the CDR3 is TGTGCCAGCAGTGAAGCCCGACTAGTCTACAATGAGCAGTTCTTC. The full variable domain, its missing parts supplied by reference TRBV2 and TRBJ2-1, is EPEVTQTPSHQVTQMGQEVILRCVPISNHLYFYWYRQILGQKVEFLVSFYNNEISEKSEIFDDQFSVERPDGSNFTLKIRSTKLEDSAMYFCASSEARLVYNEQFFGPGTRLTVL.

The chain recombines TRBV9 with TRBJ2-1, with unresolved D. Trimming cost V 3 bases and J 5 bases, with 9 bases left between them. CDR1 and CDR2 (germline): SGDLS, YYNGEE. CDR3 size: 13 residues. In DNA form, the CDR3 reads TGTGCCAGCAGCGGACCACAAGACAATGAGCAGTTCTTC. It translates to CASSGPQDNEQFF. The whole variable domain, filled in from reference TRBV9 and TRBJ2-1, reads DSGVTQTPKHLITATGQRVTLRCSPRSGDLSVYWYQQSLDQGLQFLIQYYNGEERAKGNILERFSAQQFPDLHSELNLSSLELGDSALYFCASSGPQDNEQFFGPGTRLTVL.

This chain uses TRBV7-8 with TRBJ2-7, with 9 bases matching TRBD2. V trimming: 1 base; J trimming: 4 bases; junction bases outside the gene matches: 8. The V gene's germline CDR1 is SGHVS and CDR2 FQNEAQ. This CDR3 is 16 amino acids long. The CDR3 here is CASSLVPAGGPYEQYF. CDR3 in DNA: TGTGCCAGCAGCTTAGTACCCGCGGGAGGGCCATACGAGCAGTACTTC. Looking up the rest from reference TRBV7-8 and TRBJ2-7 gives the full variable domain: GAGVSQSPRYKVAKRGQDVALRCDPISGHVSLFWYQQALGQGPEFLTYFQNEAQLDKSGLPSDRFFAERPEGSVSTLKIQRTQQEDSAVYLCASSLVPAGGPYEQYFGPGTRLTVT.

This clone was seen only once. The chain combines TRBV5-8 with TRBJ1-2; D remains unclear. The germline V gene encodes CDR1 SGHTS and CDR2 YDEGEE. The germline V and J ends were trimmed by 7 bases and 6 bases, with 16 bases remaining between them. The CDR3 extends over 13 amino acids. CDR3 DNA: TGTGCCAGCGGTCCGCCCTTACGTGATGGCTACACCTTC. Translating it yields CASGPPLRDGYTF. Variable domain in full (rest from reference TRBV5-8 and TRBJ1-2): EAGVTQSPTHLIKTRGQQATLRCSPISGHTSVYWYQQALGLGLQFLLWYDEGEERNRGNFPPRFSGRQFPNYSSELNVNALELEDSALYLCASGPPLRDGYTFGSGTRLTVV.

The CDR3 here is CASSPTARSYNEQFF. For the CDR3, the DNA is TGTGCCAGCAGTCCGACTGCCCGCTCCTACAATGAGCAGTTCTTC. The rearrangement uses TRBV27 and TRBJ2-1; D unresolved. This CDR3 has 15 amino acids. Trimming shortened V by 5 bases and J by 0 bases, and 11 bases separated the two germline ends. In germline, CDR1 is MNHEY, CDR2 SMNVEV (reference sequence).

The V gene is TRBV28, the J gene TRBJ2-1, with D uncertain. The CDR3 has 15 amino acids. Germline-derived CDR1 and CDR2 are MDHEN and SYDVKM. V lost 3 bases, J lost 5 bases, and 14 bases lay in between. CDR3 loop: CASSFLALSNNEQFF. The CDR3, as DNA: TGTGCCAGCAGTTTCTTGGCTCTTTCTAACAATGAGCAGTTCTTC. The full variable domain, in which reference TRBV28 and TRBJ2-1 provide the parts outside the CDR3, is DVKVTQSSRYLVKRTGEKVFLECVQDMDHENMFWYRQDPGLGLRLIYFSYDVKMKEKGDIPEGYSVSREKKERFSLILESASTNQTSMYLCASSFLALSNNEQFFGPGTRLTVL.

The chain couples TRBV6-1 to TRBJ2-7, with a possible D match to TRBD2 (6 bases). Germline V gene lookup returns CDR1 MNHNS and CDR2 SASEGT. The V end lost 2 bases, the J end lost 3 bases, and 14 bases lay between the germline ends. CDR3 size: 15 residues. CDR3 bases: TGTGCCAGCAGTGAACTAGCGAGTCTGAACTACGAGCAGTACTTC. Protein product: CASSELASLNYEQYF.

The rearrangement uses TRBV28 and TRBJ2-2; possibly TRBD2 for D (5 bases). There are 14 residues in the CDR3. V was trimmed by 6 bases and J by 2 bases, leaving 10 bases between them. Germline lookup yields CDR1 MDHEN and CDR2 SYDVKM. CDR3 sequence: CASSLDSNTGELFF. CDR3 nucleotides: TGTGCCAGCAGCCTGGACTCTAACACCGGGGAGCTGTTTTTT.

This clone was detected only a few times. CDR3 in amino acids: CASSPLGIAGYTF. The CDR3 coding sequence is TGTGCCAGCAGCCCCTTGGGGATTGCCGGCTACACCTTC. The chain employs TRBV7-2 and TRBJ1-2; D gene ambiguous. Germline V gives CDR1 SGHTA, CDR2 FQGNSA. The V gene lost 5 bases and the J gene lost 8 bases, with 15 bases spanning the gap. The CDR3 is made up of 13 amino acids.

The chain joins TRBV21-1 to TRBJ2-2; no check of the table's D call, TRBD1, against the DNA was made. TRBV21-1 is classified as a pseudogene. The CDR3 runs 22 residues. CDR3 protein: CASSKGVRTGGAEGFSTGELFF. DNA for the CDR3: TGTGCCAGCAGCAAAGGGGTCCGGACAGGGGGCGCAGAGGGCTTTTCAACCGGGGAGCTGTTTTTT.

The V and J genes are TRBV6-5 and TRBJ1-2, with D hard to call. In germline, CDR1 is MNHEY, CDR2 SVGAGI. V was pared by 0 bases and J by 6 bases, with 8 bases between. CDR3 length equals 13 residues. DNA of the CDR3: TGTGCCAGCAGTTACTCGTGGTCGGATGGCTACACCTTC. Protein product: CASSYSWSDGYTF.

This clone was counted a single time. The chain has TRBV6-1 and TRBJ2-1; 7 bases agree with TRBD2. Germline assignment: CDR1 MNHNS and CDR2 SASEGT. The CDR3 has 15 residues. V trimming: 3 bases; J trimming: 4 bases; junction bases outside the gene matches: 6. Written as DNA, the CDR3 is TGTGCCAGCAGTGATGTGTCTAGCGGATACAATGAGCAGTTCTTC. Its translation is CASSDVSSGYNEQFF.

This clone was detected only once. The chain combines TRBV6-1 with TRBJ2-3; 7 positions agree with TRBD1. The V gene end was trimmed by 1 base and the J gene end by 0 bases; junction bases not matched to a gene: 1. This CDR3 spans 15 amino acids. Germline V gives CDR1 MNHNS, CDR2 SASEGT. In DNA form, the CDR3 reads TGTGCCAGCAGTGAAGTGACAGGGAGCACAGATACGCAGTATTTT. Protein: CASSEVTGSTDTQYF.

The chain carries TRBV19 and TRBJ2-2, with no clear D. Trimming removed 3 bases at V and 5 bases at J, with 13 bases between. CDR3 length equals 15 residues. Germline V lookup: CDR1 LNHDA, CDR2 SQIVND (reference sequence). The CDR3 DNA sequence: TGTGCCAGTAGTATTCCGGACCCGAGAACCGGGGAGCTGTTTTTT. This encodes CASSIPDPRTGELFF.

The rearrangement uses TRBV7-6 and TRBJ1-2; 7 positions match TRBD1. Germline assignment: CDR1 SGHVS and CDR2 FNYEAQ. This CDR3 has 14 residues. V trimming: 5 bases; J trimming: 7 bases; junction bases outside the gene matches: 10. The CDR3 here is CASSPTGSVPGYTF. CDR3 nucleotide sequence: TGTGCCAGCAGCCCGACAGGGTCGGTCCCTGGCTACACCTTC. The full variable domain, in which reference TRBV7-6 and TRBJ1-2 provide the parts outside the CDR3, is GAGVSQSPRYKVTKRGQDVALRCDPISGHVSLYWYRQALGQGPEFLTYFNYEAQQDKSGLPNDRFSAERPEGSISTLTIQRTEQRDSAMYRCASSPTGSVPGYTFGSGTRLTVV.

CDR3 amino acids: CASSEALYSYEQYF. In DNA, the CDR3 is TGTGCCAGCAGTGAAGCTCTATACTCCTACGAGCAGTACTTC. The rearrangement uses TRBV6-1 and TRBJ2-7; D call uncertain. The length of the CDR3 is 14 residues. V gave up 0 bases and J gave up 0 bases, with 6 bases separating them. The germline CDR1 and CDR2 sequences are MNHNS and SASEGT.

The J gene is TRBJ2-5, the V gene TRBV4-3, with 10 nucleotides matching TRBD2. Per germline, CDR1 LGHNA and CDR2 YSLEER. The J segment lost 3 bases and the V segment lost 5 bases, leaving 6 bases of the junction unmatched. CDR3 length: 15 amino acids. The CDR3 DNA is TGCGCCAGCAGCGAGGGGACTAGCGAGAAAGAGACCCAGTACTTC. Translating it yields CASSEGTSEKETQYF.

The J gene is TRBJ2-5, the V gene TRBV5-1; 12 positions agree with TRBD2. J lost 4 bases, V lost 4 bases, and 8 bases had no gene match. The germline V gene has CDR1 SGHRS and CDR2 YFSETQ. The CDR3 runs to 16 residues. The chain's CDR3 is CASSPSLAGGRETQYF. For the CDR3, the DNA is TGCGCCAGCAGCCCTTCCCTAGCGGGAGGGCGAGAGACCCAGTACTTC.